The T cell receptor beta chain under discussion was sequenced for a study of blood T cell repertoires in COVID-19. Overall study context: The United States, Italy and Spain supplied acute and convalescent COVID-19 samples. PBMCs, B-cell-depleted T cells, or T cells provided the cDNA or gDNA that made up the material.

Study processing details: Reference gene primers were amplified, and this amplification served to estimate nucleated cell counts. Libraries were prepared by immunoSEQ multiplex PCR; TCRdb keeps only in-frame clonotypes and omits some of them. That table gives V, J and clone size, and the DNA gave D and trimming. The profile shows around 230,000 clones, roughly 80% of them singletons. This TCR was sampled from a woman older than 75 with acute or convalescent COVID-19. The source material was peripheral blood.

CDR3 loop: CASSFPGSARTDTQYF. The CDR3 bases are TGTGCCAGCAGCTTCCCGGGTAGCGCGAGGACAGATACGCAGTATTTT. The chain combines TRBV2 with TRBJ2-3; possibly TRBD2 for D (5 bases). Trimming shortened V by 6 bases and J by 3 bases, and 19 bases separated the two germline ends. From germline, CDR1 is SNHLY and CDR2 FYNNEI. CDR3 size: 16 residues.